The clone carrying this T cell receptor (beta chain) was detected a few times. The antigen is undetermined. This CDR3 region has 14 residues. CDR1 is SQVTM, CDR2 ANQGSEA, per germline. V was shortened by 6 bases and J by 4 bases, with 18 bases between the two germline ends. The data were produced by immunoSEQ multiplex PCR, yet TCRdb's version contains in-frame clones alone and is incomplete. The table has some 2.3 million clones, roughly 93% seen once. CD4+ cell separation produced CD45RA+ naive and CD45RA-negative memory subsets. This entry belongs to a study of shared clonotypes between healthy human individuals. Study observations and caveats: Naive subsets typically showed greater estimated richness than memory subsets.

The receptor comes from a man younger than 35 in good health. Some clones in this sample may be carry-over from other donors' samples. The J gene is TRBJ1-1, the V gene TRBV29-1; perhaps TRBD1 as D (5 bases). The specimen was naive CD4+ T cells from PBMCs. The subset denotes: CD45RA+ positively selected. CDR3 DNA: TGCAGCGTCTCGAGGGGAGGTGTGTCCACTGAAGCTTTCTTT. Amino acid sequence: CSVSRGGVSTEAFF. The full variable domain, completed using reference TRBV29-1 and TRBJ1-1, is SAVISQKPSRDICQRGTSLTIQCQVDSQVTMMFWYRQQPGQSLTLIATANQGSEATYESGFVIDKFPISRPNLTFSTLTVSNMSPEDSSIYLCSVSRGGVSTEAFFGQGTRLTVV.